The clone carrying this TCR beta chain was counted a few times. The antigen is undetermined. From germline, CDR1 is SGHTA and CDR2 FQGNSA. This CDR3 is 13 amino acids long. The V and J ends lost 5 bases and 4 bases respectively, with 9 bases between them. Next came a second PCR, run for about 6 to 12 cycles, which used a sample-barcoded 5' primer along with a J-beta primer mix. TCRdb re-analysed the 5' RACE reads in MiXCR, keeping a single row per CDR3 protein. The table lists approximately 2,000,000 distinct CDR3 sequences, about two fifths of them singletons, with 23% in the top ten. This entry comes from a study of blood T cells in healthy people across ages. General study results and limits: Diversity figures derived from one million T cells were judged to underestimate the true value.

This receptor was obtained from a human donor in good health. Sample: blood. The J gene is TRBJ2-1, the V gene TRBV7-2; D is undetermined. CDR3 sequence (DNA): TGTGCCAGCAGCGGGATGGTTTACAATGAGCAGTTCTTC. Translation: CASSGMVYNEQFF.